What follows is one T cell receptor beta chain and its context. Its antigen remains unknown. The CDR3 contains 16 residues. Trimming took 4 bases from V and 2 from J; bases not matched to a gene: 7. The source of the sample is a study of early T cells in non-severe SARS-CoV-2 infection. Study-level information: The authors sequenced bulk RNA from unsorted whole blood, leaving chains unpaired. Notes on the study in general: Matches to VDJdb favored anti-spike CD8 responses and missed private and CD4 specificities.

Via MiXCR, TCRdb re-called the 5' RACE reads, giving one row per CDR3 protein. Altogether 25,000 to 35,000 distinct CDR3 sequences are present, around 6% being singletons, with the ten largest covering 34%. This clonotype originated in an adult who was a healthcare worker with PCR-confirmed SARS-CoV-2 infection or an uninfected control (not recorded which). The source was whole blood, collected at baseline. The rearrangement uses TRBV12-3 or TRBV12-4 and TRBJ2-3; TRBD2 aligns across 9 bases. The CDR3 bases are TGTGCCAGCAGTTCCACCGGGACTAGCCACACAGATACGCAGTATTTT. This sequence encodes CASSSTGTSHTDTQYF.